A selection of T cell receptor beta chains follows, all from one sample in a study of blood T cell repertoires in COVID-19. Method: immunoSEQ multiplex PCR; TCRdb's copy keeps in-frame clones and lacks some. The table includes 310,000 or so clones, roughly 86% detected once. What was sequenced was peripheral blood. These TCRs come from a woman between 45 and 60 years old with acute or convalescent COVID-19. Each CDR3 is given with its conserved first and last residue. For some rows the clone size is stated as once, few or many, or as a class when expanded; others skip it.

CDR3aa | v_gene | abundance | j_gene
CASSYSISGTSRDTQYF | TRBV6-2/TRBV6-3 | - | TRBJ2-3
CASSPGPGDRDRAGNTIYF | TRBV27 | - | TRBJ1-3
CASSKVAGRRTKNIQYF | TRBV21-1 | - | TRBJ2-4
CASSQVEGAGGGYTF | TRBV3-1/TRBV3-2 | - | TRBJ1-2
CAISTRQGEETQYF | TRBV10-3 | - | TRBJ2-5
CAWSKTSDEQFF | TRBV30 | - | TRBJ2-1
CAIRGLAGGGHNEQFF | TRBV10-3 | - | TRBJ2-1
CASSRAGTSGSTDTQYF | TRBV5-8 | - | TRBJ2-3
CASSVGPYEQYF | TRBV2 | - | TRBJ2-7
CASSLNPQGAGELFF | TRBV28 | once | TRBJ2-2
CASSERGTDTQYF | TRBV7-9 | - | TRBJ2-3
CASSLSDRGEAFF | TRBV5-1 | - | TRBJ1-1
CASSVTPSGRSETQYF | TRBV9 | - | TRBJ2-5
CASSGPGQGISEQYF | TRBV9 | - | TRBJ2-7
CATRASGNLNEQFF | TRBV15 | - | TRBJ2-1
CASSPLGRTRPDEQFF | TRBV9 | - | TRBJ2-1
CASSEGTGNTIYF | TRBV28 | - | TRBJ1-3
CAWSVTEFYGYTF | TRBV30 | - | TRBJ1-2
CASSVNRGDQPQHF | TRBV5-8 | - | TRBJ1-5
CASSDHRRQGARGYTF | TRBV6-4 | - | TRBJ1-2
CATQGGTYEQYF | TRBV10-3 | - | TRBJ2-7
CASSITPTRGAAYEQYF | TRBV19 | - | TRBJ2-7
CASSQARNRKNSPLHF | TRBV4-3 | - | TRBJ1-6
CASRRGGFIGSPLHF | TRBV27 | - | TRBJ1-6
CASSIASGVYNEQFF | TRBV19 | - | TRBJ2-1